This T cell receptor beta chain was identified in a study of CD8 T cells in ankylosing spondylitis. Points from the study as a whole: Significant enrichment of disease-linked clones was reported in matched ankylosing spondylitis synovial fluid.

Preparation of TCR beta libraries was done by quantitative 5'-RACE with molecular barcodes. MiXCR was run by TCRdb on the 5' RACE reads, yielding one entry per CDR3 protein. The sample has about 130,000 distinct CDR3 sequences, about 6.5% seen once; the top ten hold less than 15%. This clonotype was recorded at least ten times. Its target is unknown. This receptor was taken from a male donor with ankylosing spondylitis or in good health (not recorded which). Sequencing input: blood, either unsorted or a sorted T cell fraction (not recorded which).

CDR3: CASSQTSDLEQYF. CDR3 DNA: TGCGCCAGCAGCCAGACTAGCGATTTAGAGCAGTACTTC. The V call is TRBV5-1, the J call TRBJ2-7; 8 bases are a match to TRBD2. CDR3 size: 13 residues. Germline V CDR1 and CDR2: SGHRS, YFSETQ. J was trimmed by 7 bases and V by 4 bases; bases with no gene match: 7.